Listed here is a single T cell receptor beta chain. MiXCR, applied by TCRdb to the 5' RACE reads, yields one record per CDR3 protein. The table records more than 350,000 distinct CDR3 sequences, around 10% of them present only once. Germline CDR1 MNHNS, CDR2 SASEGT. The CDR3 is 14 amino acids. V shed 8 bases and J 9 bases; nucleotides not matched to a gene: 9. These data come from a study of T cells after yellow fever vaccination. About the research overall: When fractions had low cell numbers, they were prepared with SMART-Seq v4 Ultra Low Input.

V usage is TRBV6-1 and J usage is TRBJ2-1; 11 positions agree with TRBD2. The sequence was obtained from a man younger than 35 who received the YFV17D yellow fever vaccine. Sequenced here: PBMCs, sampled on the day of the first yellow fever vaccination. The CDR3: CASYTSGGIGEQFF. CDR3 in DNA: TGTGCCAGCTATACTAGCGGGGGTATCGGTGAGCAGTTCTTC.